One sample yielded the 29 T cell receptor beta chains listed below, sequenced in a study of T cells in Graves' hyperthyroidism and ophthalmopathy. The investigators amplified TCR beta CDR3 regions from RNA transcripts. First-round RT-PCR with HTBI primers amplified the TCR CDR3 region. Each CDR3 protein gets one entry after TCRdb re-called the multiplex PCR reads with MiXCR. Seen here are about 110,000 distinct CDR3 sequences, roughly 15% observed once, and the top ten hold around 44%. Specimen: blood. These receptors all come from a woman in her 50s with Graves' hyperthyroidism.

This clonotype has a count of ten or more. Just one base apart from a much larger clone, this may be a read error. CDR3 residues: CASSPGQETQHF. The CDR3 nucleotides are TGCGCCAGCTCCCCTGGGCAAGAGACCCAGCACTTC. J is TRBJ2-5 and V is TRBV10-1; D gene uncertain. The germline gives CDR1 WNHNN, CDR2 SYGVQD (reference sequence). CDR3 length: 12 amino acids.

This clonotype has a count of ten or more. V usage is TRBV15 and J usage is TRBJ1-5; D call uncertain. Trimming pared 0 bases from V and 0 bases from J, leaving 6 bases between. The CDR3 runs to 15 residues. Germline CDR1 and CDR2: LNHNV and YYDKDF (reference sequence). CDR3: CATSRDRLSNQPQHF. The CDR3 DNA reads TGTGCCACCAGCAGAGATAGGCTTAGCAATCAGCCCCAGCATTTT.

Ten or more counts support this clonotype. The CDR3 protein is CASSVGAGANVLTF. The CDR3, as DNA: TGTGCCAGCAGTGTGGGGGCTGGGGCCAACGTCCTGACTTTC. V gene TRBV6-1 combines with J gene TRBJ2-6, with D tentatively TRBD1 or TRBD2 (5 bases each). Germline loops: CDR1 MNHNS, CDR2 SASEGT. The V end lost 4 bases, the J end lost 2 bases, and 6 bases lay between the germline ends. This CDR3 is built from 14 residues.

This clonotype was recorded at least ten times. The chain recombines TRBV9 with TRBJ1-6; no firm D call. CDR1 is SGDLS and CDR2 is YYNGEE in the germline V gene. With 0 bases removed from V and 7 bases from J, the gap between germline ends came to 11 bases. The CDR3 sequence is 15 residues long. The CDR3 DNA reads as TGTGCCAGCAGCGTAGGGTCGGTGGGCAATTCACCCCTCCACTTT. This encodes CASSVGSVGNSPLHF.

This clonotype was detected many times. Relative to the germline gene, one junction end is altered; a read error may explain this. The CDR3 DNA reads TGTGCCAGCAGCTCGGGACAGAGCTCCGATAATTCACCCCTCCACTTT. Protein product: CASSSGQSSDNSPLHF. The chain employs TRBV7-9 and TRBJ1-6; 7 bases match TRBD1. The CDR3 extends over 16 amino acids. The V gene's germline CDR1 is SEHNR and CDR2 FQNEAQ (reference sequence).

This clonotype was counted ten times or more. The rearrangement joins TRBV27 to TRBJ1-5; D gene ambiguous. V was shortened by 0 bases and J by 8 bases, with 17 bases between the two germline ends. Germline V lookup: CDR1 MNHEY, CDR2 SMNVEV (reference sequence). CDR3 length equals 16 residues. CDR3 region: CASSLSRSPQSEPQHF. CDR3 nucleotide sequence: TGTGCCAGCAGTTTATCCAGGTCGCCCCAATCAGAGCCCCAGCATTTT.

V gene TRBV11-2 combines with J gene TRBJ1-1; D may be TRBD1 (6 bases). The CDR3 spans 14 residues. Trimming cost V 2 bases and J 3 bases, with 10 bases left between them. The germline V gene has CDR1 SGHAT and CDR2 FQNNGV. The chain's CDR3 is CASSLLAGDTEAFF. The DNA of the CDR3 is TGTGCCAGCAGCTTACTGGCAGGGGACACTGAAGCTTTCTTT.

This chain connects TRBV5-5 to TRBJ1-6, with D uncertain. CDR1 and CDR2 from the germline V gene are SGHKS and YYEKEE (reference sequence). V was cut by 1 base and J by 8 bases, with 13 bases left in between. The CDR3 sequence is 15 residues long. DNA for the CDR3: TGTGCCAGCAGCTTGTACGTAGGACGCGATTCACCCCTCCACTTT. Its translation is CASSLYVGRDSPLHF. The variable domain in full, with the rest retrieved from reference TRBV5-5 and TRBJ1-6, is DAGVTQSPTHLIKTRGQQVTLRCSPISGHKSVSWYQQVLGQGPQFIFQYYEKEERGRGNFPDRFSARQFPNYSSELNVNALLLGDSALYLCASSLYVGRDSPLHFGNGTRLTVT.

This clonotype was observed at least ten times. This sequence joins TRBV5-1 and TRBJ2-5; 9 bases are a match to TRBD1. The V gene end was trimmed by 2 bases and the J gene end by 5 bases; junction bases not matched to a gene: 1. Germline V gene sequence: CDR1 SGHRS, CDR2 YFSETQ. This CDR3 is built from 13 residues. Here the CDR3 DNA reads TGCGCCAGCAGCTTACAGGGGGCGGAGACCCAGTACTTC. It yields the protein CASSLQGAETQYF. The whole variable domain, remainder taken from reference TRBV5-1 and TRBJ2-5, is KAGVTQTPRYLIKTRGQQVTLSCSPISGHRSVSWYQQTPGQGLQFLFEYFSETQRNKGNFPGRFSGRQFSNSRSEMNVSTLELGDSALYLCASSLQGAETQYFGPGTRLLVL.

This clonotype was observed many times. The V gene is TRBV28, the J gene TRBJ2-2; no firm D call. CDR3 length: 15 amino acids. Trimming took off 3 bases at V and 0 bases at J, with 8 bases between the two ends. Germline V CDR1 and CDR2: MDHEN, SYDVKM. CDR3 DNA: TGTGCCAGCAGTTTTCGGGCGGCGAACACCGGGGAGCTGTTTTTT. It specifies CASSFRAANTGELFF.

At least ten counts were recorded for this clonotype. The chain links TRBV6-1 to TRBJ2-1; TRBD2 aligns across 13 bases. The CDR3 totals 16 residues. CDR1 MNHNS and CDR2 SASEGT come from the germline V gene. Unmatched junction bases numbered 6, after V lost 6 bases and J lost 4 bases. CDR3 protein: CASREKGLAGYNEQFF. CDR3 in DNA: TGTGCCAGCAGGGAAAAGGGACTAGCGGGGTACAATGAGCAGTTCTTC.

There are many counts of this clonotype. The gene calls are TRBV29-1 and TRBJ1-5, with unresolved D. Germline-derived CDR1 and CDR2 are SQVTM and ANQGSEA. Trimming took off 4 bases at V and 3 bases at J, with 10 bases between the two ends. This CDR3 is built from 13 residues. CDR3 sequence reads: CSVGTQYNQPQHF. CDR3 coding DNA: TGCAGCGTTGGGACCCAGTACAATCAGCCCCAGCATTTT.

The table lists this clonotype with many counts. The chain links TRBV20-1 to TRBJ1-5, with D uncertain. From germline, CDR1 is DFQATT and CDR2 SNEGSKA (reference sequence). Trimming pared 6 bases from V and 0 bases from J, leaving 15 bases between. The CDR3 runs to 15 residues. The CDR3 bases are TGCAGTGCCCTCCCCACCTCGGATAGCAATCAGCCCCAGCATTTT. This codes for CSALPTSDSNQPQHF.

This clonotype was counted many times. V and J are TRBV10-3 and TRBJ1-2; D might be TRBD1 (5 bases). Germline V gene lookup returns CDR1 ENHRY and CDR2 SYGVKD. V lost 0 bases and J lost 2, with 10 bases in between. The CDR3 runs to 15 residues. Written as DNA, the CDR3 is TGTGCCATCAGTGAGTCGGTCAGGGCAAACTATGGCTACACCTTC. Translating gives CAISESVRANYGYTF.

This clonotype was observed at least ten times. The chain combines TRBV12-3 or TRBV12-4 with TRBJ2-2; D is unclear. The CDR3 runs to 15 residues. V lost 6 bases to trimming and J lost 1 base, with 12 bases between them. The DNA for the CDR3 is TGTGCCAGCAGCTTCTCGCCGTGGAACACCGGGGAGCTGTTTTTT. It translates to CASSFSPWNTGELFF.

The chain joins TRBV9 to TRBJ2-2; possibly TRBD1 or TRBD2 for D (5 bases each). The CDR3 runs to 15 residues. V gave up 5 bases and J gave up 4 bases, with 15 bases separating them. Germline V gene lookup returns CDR1 SGDLS and CDR2 YYNGEE. The CDR3 reads CASSTRDPSTGELFF. As DNA, the CDR3 is TGTGCCAGCAGTACTCGGGACCCCAGCACCGGGGAGCTGTTTTTT.

This clonotype came up many times. CDR3 nucleotides: TGTGCCAGCAGCTCCCGACTAGCGGGCAGCACAGATACGCAGTATTTT. It translates to CASSSRLAGSTDTQYF. The chain combines TRBV5-8 with TRBJ2-3, with TRBD2 identical over 10 bases. Germline loops: CDR1 SGHTS, CDR2 YDEGEE. The CDR3 totals 16 residues. The trim removed 3 bases at V and 0 bases at J, leaving 4 bases unmatched. Variable domain in full (rest from reference TRBV5-8 and TRBJ2-3): EAGVTQSPTHLIKTRGQQATLRCSPISGHTSVYWYQQALGLGLQFLLWYDEGEERNRGNFPPRFSGRQFPNYSSELNVNALELEDSALYLCASSSRLAGSTDTQYFGPGTRLTVL.

This clonotype was recorded at least ten times. V gene TRBV12-3 or TRBV12-4 combines with J gene TRBJ2-1; the D is unclear. The CDR3 contains 13 residues. The ends were cut back, 3 bases at V and 6 bases at J, with 9 bases in the middle. CDR3 DNA: TGTGCCAGCAGTTTCGAGTTACGCAATGAGCAGTTCTTC. Its protein product is CASSFELRNEQFF.

This clonotype was counted at least ten times. The DNA of the CDR3 is TGTGCCAGTAGCAGGACACCATTCACAGATACGCAGTATTTT. This encodes CASSRTPFTDTQYF. The chain carries TRBV19 and TRBJ2-3, with a possible D match to TRBD1 (5 bases). The CDR3 covers 14 residues. Trimming shortened V by 6 bases and J by 2 bases, and 12 bases separated the two germline ends. Germline-derived CDR1 and CDR2 are LNHDA and SQIVND (reference sequence).

This clonotype came up many times. The genes are TRBV14 and TRBJ2-3; D is unresolved. Trimming removed 1 base at V and 4 bases at J, with 6 bases between. The CDR3 has 13 amino acids. Germline V gives CDR1 SGHDN, CDR2 FVKESK. The CDR3 loop reads CASSQGFADTQYF. For the CDR3, the DNA is TGTGCCAGCAGCCAAGGTTTTGCAGATACGCAGTATTTT.

This clonotype came up many times. The chain carries TRBV5-1 and TRBJ2-2, with TRBD2 matching over 11 bases. The trim removed 5 bases at V and 0 bases at J, leaving 3 bases unmatched. The CDR3 is made up of 16 amino acids. The germline V gene encodes CDR1 SGHRS and CDR2 YFSETQ. As DNA, the CDR3 is TGCGCCAGCAGACCGACTAGCGGGACGAACACCGGGGAGCTGTTTTTT. It is translated as CASRPTSGTNTGELFF.

V and J are TRBV28 and TRBJ2-1, with D perhaps TRBD1 (6 bases). The CDR3 runs to 13 residues. CDR1 and CDR2 from the germline V gene are MDHEN and SYDVKM. Trimming shortened V by 10 bases and J by 3 bases, and 13 bases separated the two germline ends. CDR3 bases: TGTGCCACCGCTTGGACAGTCTACAATGAGCAGTTCTTC. Amino acid sequence: CATAWTVYNEQFF.

The chain uses TRBV29-1 and TRBJ2-3; no reliable D call. Trimming took off 4 bases at V and 2 bases at J, with 1 base between the two ends. CDR1 and CDR2 (germline): SQVTM, ANQGSEA. The CDR3 consists of 10 residues. CDR3 region: CSVATDTQYF. CDR3 coding DNA: TGCAGCGTTGCCACAGATACGCAGTATTTT.

This clonotype was seen at least ten times. J is TRBJ1-5 and V is TRBV12-3 or TRBV12-4; D remains unclear. V was clipped by 0 bases and J by 7 bases, with 7 bases between them. The CDR3 loop spans 13 amino acids. CDR3 nucleotide sequence: TGTGCCAGCAGTTTAGCGGGGAAGCAGCCCCAGCATTTT. Its protein is CASSLAGKQPQHF.

This clonotype came up many times. This sequence joins TRBV13 and TRBJ2-5; tentative D call: TRBD1 (6 bases). CDR1 and CDR2 (germline): PRHDT, FYEKMQ (reference sequence). The V end lost 5 bases, the J end lost 5 bases, and 18 bases lay between the germline ends. CDR3 length: 15 amino acids. The CDR3 reads CASSLIQGKYETQYF. CDR3 bases: TGTGCCAGCAGCCTTATTCAGGGGAAGTATGAGACCCAGTACTTC. Full variable domain (missing parts from reference TRBV13 and TRBJ2-5): AAGVIQSPRHLIKEKRETATLKCYPIPRHDTVYWYQQGPGQDPQFLISFYEKMQSDKGSIPDRFSAQQFSDYHSELNMSSLELGDSALYFCASSLIQGKYETQYFGPGTRLLVL.

Ten or more counts support this clonotype. The chain combines TRBV7-2 with TRBJ1-1; D may be TRBD1 (5 bases). The CDR3 is made up of 15 amino acids. Trimming left V 5 bases short and J 3 bases short, with 16 bases between. Germline CDR1 and CDR2: SGHTA and FQGNSA. In DNA form, the CDR3 reads TGTGCCAGCAGCCAAAGAGGGGAGCGGCACACTGAAGCTTTCTTT. Encoded protein: CASSQRGERHTEAFF.

At least ten counts were recorded for this clonotype. This chain connects TRBV28 to TRBJ2-4, with D unclear. The V end was cut by 2 bases, the J end by 8 bases, with 10 bases between. Germline CDR1 MDHEN, CDR2 SYDVKM. The CDR3 spans 13 residues. This CDR3 reads CASSLRVDDIQYF. The DNA of the CDR3 is TGTGCCAGCAGTTTACGCGTGGACGACATTCAGTACTTC.

This clonotype appeared many times. The genes are TRBV9 and TRBJ2-1, with a possible D match to TRBD1 (6 bases). The V and J ends lost 0 bases and 2 bases respectively, with 9 bases between them. Germline-derived CDR1 and CDR2 are SGDLS and YYNGEE. This CDR3 region has 15 residues. CDR3 in DNA: TGTGCCAGCAGCGTAGGACAGGCCCCCTACAATGAGCAGTTCTTC. This translates into CASSVGQAPYNEQFF.

This clonotype occurred many times. V gene TRBV2 combines with J gene TRBJ1-2, with D unclear. The V and J ends lost 7 bases and 4 bases respectively, with 7 bases between them. CDR3 length: 11 amino acids. CDR1 SNHLY and CDR2 FYNNEI come from the germline V gene. Here the CDR3 reads CASTDLYGYTF. The DNA for the CDR3 is TGTGCCAGCACCGACCTCTATGGCTACACCTTC.